This TCR beta chain is from a study of T-cell memory formation after mild COVID-19. Overall study results and limits: The appearance of some responding clones in pre-infection memory suggested that cross-reactive memory joined. Researchers could not confirm that second-wave clones peaking on day 37 targeted SARS-CoV-2.

V shed 6 bases, J shed 14 bases, and the junction held 16 bases outside the gene matches. This CDR3 has 15 residues. Germline assignment: CDR1 MNHEY and CDR2 SMNVEV (reference sequence). There are a few counts of this clonotype. As yet, its antigen is unknown. TCRdb fed the 5' RACE reads into MiXCR, producing one record per CDR3 protein. This sample has 350,000 to 500,000 distinct CDR3 sequences, with more than 15% found just once. The specimen was PBMCs or a T cell subset sorted from them (not recorded which). This chain connects TRBV27 to TRBJ1-6, with TRBD1 matching 7 bases. This clonotype was sampled from a man between 18 and 35 years old who had mild COVID-19 (a few samples of this study predate the infection). Cell type and time point are not known. In nucleotides, the CDR3 is TGTGCCAGCAGATTAACCGGGACAGTGGGGGGGGCCCTCCACTTT. Translated: CASRLTGTVGGALHF.